Reported below is one TCR beta chain. The protocol was immunoSEQ multiplex PCR, while the TCRdb copy is restricted to in-frame clones and leaves out a portion. The sample consists of some 250,000 clones, 90% of them appearing once. The data are from a study of cytomegalovirus exposure and HLA in healthy donors. Germline V gene sequence: CDR1 MNHEY, CDR2 SVGAGI. The ends were cut back, 8 bases at V and 5 bases at J, with 16 bases in the middle. The CDR3 runs to 13 residues. The sample taken for sequencing was PBMCs. The chain joins TRBV6-5 to TRBJ2-7; possibly TRBD1 or TRBD2 for D (6 bases each). This TCR was recovered from a woman aged 30 to 39 in good health and CMV-seronegative. The CDR3 DNA reads as TGTGCCAGCCGGGGGCAGGGTGTTCACGAGCAGTACTTC. This codes for CASRGQGVHEQYF.